This is a list of T cell receptor beta chains from one sample in a study of follicular helper T cells after annual influenza vaccination. Repertoires were generated with immunoSEQ multiplex PCR, while TCRdb's copy carries only in-frame clones and drops some. Of more than 8,000 clones listed, roughly 80% were seen once; the top ten hold less than 2%. This specimen consisted of CXCR5+ CD38- circulating T follicular helper cells from blood, obtained on the day of influenza vaccination. The source is an adult who received the influenza vaccine. The CDR3 runs from the conserved cysteine through the conserved F or W. D genes are given only for firm matches. Clone size is stated in some rows and not others, as once, few, many or a class when expanded.

>TRBV15|TRBD2|TRBJ2-3|NA
TGTGCCACCAGCAGGGCTAGCGGGACAACAGATACGCAGTATTTT
CATSRASGTTDTQYF
>TRBV29-1|NA|TRBJ2-1|NA
TGCAGCGTTGAACGGGACACGAGCGCCGAGCAGTTCTTC
CSVERDTSAEQFF
>TRBV7-9|NA|TRBJ2-2|once
TGTGCCAGCAGCCCCCAGGGGTTTATCACCGGGGAGCTGTTTTTT
CASSPQGFITGELFF
>TRBV28|NA|TRBJ1-1|NA
TGTGCCAGCAGTTTACCCGGACAGACAGAAGCTTTCTTT
CASSLPGQTEAFF
>TRBV6-5|NA|TRBJ2-7|NA
TGTGCCAGCAGTTACTCGATAAGTAGGGGCGCGTTCGAGCAGTACTTC
CASSYSISRGAFEQYF
>TRBV11-2|NA|TRBJ2-3|NA
TGTGCCAGCAACTTAGAGGTCACAGATACGCAGTATTTT
CASNLEVTDTQYF
>TRBV19|NA|TRBJ1-2|NA
TGTGCCACTCTTATCTCAGGCGCTGGACCCTATGGCTACACCTTC
CATLISGAGPYGYTF
>TRBV7-2|NA|TRBJ2-7|NA
TGTGCCAGCAGCTTAGATGGGGATGGGGAGCAGTACTTC
CASSLDGDGEQYF
>TRBV6-5|NA|TRBJ2-3|NA
TGTGCCAGCAGCTTCACCTACACAGATACGCAGTATTTT
CASSFTYTDTQYF
>TRBV9|NA|TRBJ1-1|NA
TGTGCCAGCAGCCCACGACAGAGTATGAACACTGAAGCTTTCTTT
CASSPRQSMNTEAFF
>TRBV5-1|NA|TRBJ1-1|NA
TGCGCCAGCAGCTCATTTACCCCGAACACTGAAGCTTTCTTT
CASSSFTPNTEAFF